Listed below are T cell receptor beta chains from one sample, sequenced in a study of shared clonotypes between healthy human individuals. Using immunoSEQ multiplex PCR, the repertoire was profiled, and TCRdb retains in-frame clones only, with some absent. The table has some 530,000 clones, about 84% seen once. Sequencing was done on a sample of PBMCs. The source of these receptors is a woman in her 40s in good health. Some clones in this sample may be carry-over from other donors' samples. CDR3s include the opening cysteine and the closing phenylalanine or tryptophan. D genes are given only for firm matches. Rows give clone size only sometimes, using once, few, many, or a class for an expanded clone.

J gene: TRBJ1-2; V gene: TRBV28; clone size: .; D gene: .; CDR3 protein: CASTAPEGSSYGYTF; CDR3 DNA: TGTGCCAGCACCGCTCCCGAGGGGTCATCCTATGGCTACACCTTC
J gene: TRBJ2-1; V gene: TRBV18; clone size: .; D gene: TRBD2; CDR3 protein: CASSPGLAGVDEQFF; CDR3 DNA: TGTGCCAGCTCACCAGGACTAGCGGGAGTAGATGAGCAGTTCTTC
J gene: TRBJ2-3; V gene: TRBV11-2; clone size: .; D gene: .; CDR3 protein: CASSLTGSRAGTDTQYF; CDR3 DNA: TGTGCCAGCAGCTTAACGGGCTCGCGGGCGGGTACAGATACGCAGTATTTT
J gene: TRBJ2-5; V gene: TRBV28; clone size: .; D gene: TRBD1; CDR3 protein: CASRRQGQETQYF; CDR3 DNA: TGTGCCAGCAGACGACAGGGACAAGAGACCCAGTACTTC
J gene: TRBJ2-7; V gene: TRBV6-6; clone size: .; D gene: TRBD2; CDR3 protein: CASRAGGLIYEQYF; CDR3 DNA: TGTGCCAGCAGAGCGGGAGGGCTTATCTACGAGCAGTACTTC
J gene: TRBJ1-1; V gene: TRBV2; clone size: .; D gene: .; CDR3 protein: CASPEAGMNTEAFF; CDR3 DNA: TGTGCCAGCCCGGAGGCAGGGATGAACACTGAAGCTTTCTTT
J gene: TRBJ2-7; V gene: TRBV5-6; clone size: .; D gene: .; CDR3 protein: CASSLGDSSYEQYF; CDR3 DNA: TGTGCCAGCAGCTTGGGTGACAGTTCCTACGAGCAGTACTTC
J gene: TRBJ2-1; V gene: TRBV9; clone size: .; D gene: .; CDR3 protein: CASSPRTGVNNEQFF; CDR3 DNA: TGTGCCAGCAGCCCCCGGACCGGGGTAAACAATGAGCAGTTCTTC
J gene: TRBJ2-7; V gene: TRBV28; clone size: .; D gene: .; CDR3 protein: CASSFPRDREQYF; CDR3 DNA: TGTGCCAGCAGTTTTCCCCGGGACCGCGAGCAGTACTTC
J gene: TRBJ2-7; V gene: TRBV30; clone size: .; D gene: .; CDR3 protein: CAWTERSARGSYEQYF; CDR3 DNA: TGTGCCTGGACCGAACGAAGCGCCCGCGGATCCTACGAGCAGTACTTC
J gene: TRBJ1-1; V gene: TRBV28; clone size: .; D gene: .; CDR3 protein: CASSLGSHTEAFF; CDR3 DNA: TGTGCCAGCAGTTTAGGAAGCCACACTGAAGCTTTCTTT
J gene: TRBJ1-2; V gene: TRBV2; clone size: .; D gene: TRBD1; CDR3 protein: CASSARTGRDGYTF; CDR3 DNA: TGTGCCAGCAGCGCAAGGACAGGGCGGGATGGCTACACCTTC
J gene: TRBJ2-1; V gene: TRBV7-9; clone size: .; D gene: TRBD2; CDR3 protein: CASSPDGLAGGSSYNEQFF; CDR3 DNA: TGTGCCAGCAGTCCTGATGGACTAGCGGGGGGGAGCTCCTACAATGAGCAGTTCTTC
J gene: TRBJ2-2; V gene: TRBV5-4; clone size: .; D gene: .; CDR3 protein: CASSLLGQNTGELFF; CDR3 DNA: TGTGCCAGCAGCTTGTTGGGCCAGAACACCGGGGAGCTGTTTTTT
J gene: TRBJ2-5; V gene: TRBV15; clone size: .; D gene: TRBD2; CDR3 protein: CATSRDSGRGETQYF; CDR3 DNA: TGTGCCACCAGCAGAGATAGCGGGAGAGGAGAGACCCAGTACTTC
J gene: TRBJ2-2; V gene: TRBV28; clone size: few; D gene: TRBD1; CDR3 protein: CASSQREQGWNTGELFF; CDR3 DNA: TGTGCCAGCAGTCAGAGGGAACAGGGGTGGAACACCGGGGAGCTGTTTTTT
J gene: TRBJ2-3; V gene: TRBV7-2; clone size: .; D gene: TRBD2; CDR3 protein: CASSLASAGGPDTQYF; CDR3 DNA: TGTGCCAGCAGCTTAGCGTCGGCGGGAGGGCCAGATACGCAGTATTTT
J gene: TRBJ2-5; V gene: TRBV11-2; clone size: .; D gene: .; CDR3 protein: CASSLGGQETQYF; CDR3 DNA: TGTGCCAGCAGCTTAGGCGGGCAAGAGACCCAGTACTTC
J gene: TRBJ2-7; V gene: TRBV27; clone size: .; D gene: .; CDR3 protein: CASSLGGSGAYEQYF; CDR3 DNA: TGTGCCAGCAGTTTAGGGGGATCGGGCGCCTACGAGCAGTACTTC
J gene: TRBJ2-2; V gene: TRBV7-6; clone size: few; D gene: .; CDR3 protein: CASSLAPTFPTGELFF; CDR3 DNA: TGTGCCAGCAGCTTAGCCCCAACCTTTCCCACCGGGGAGCTGTTTTTT
J gene: TRBJ2-5; V gene: TRBV7-8; clone size: .; D gene: .; CDR3 protein: CASSLEARGETQYF; CDR3 DNA: TGTGCCAGCAGCTTAGAGGCTAGAGGAGAGACCCAGTACTTC
J gene: TRBJ1-1; V gene: TRBV7-9; clone size: .; D gene: .; CDR3 protein: CASTQREGTEAFF; CDR3 DNA: TGTGCCAGCACGCAAAGAGAGGGGACTGAAGCTTTCTTT
J gene: TRBJ2-7; V gene: TRBV7-2; clone size: .; D gene: TRBD1; CDR3 protein: CASSFPGGNEQYF; CDR3 DNA: TGTGCCAGCAGCTTCCCAGGGGGAAACGAGCAGTACTTC
J gene: TRBJ2-7; V gene: TRBV10-2; clone size: .; D gene: .; CDR3 protein: CASSEYLGSYEQYF; CDR3 DNA: TGCGCCAGCAGTGAGTATCTGGGTTCCTACGAGCAGTACTTC
J gene: TRBJ1-5; V gene: TRBV5-6; clone size: .; D gene: .; CDR3 protein: CASSFGRHPNQPQHF; CDR3 DNA: TGTGCCAGCAGCTTTGGACGGCACCCCAATCAGCCCCAGCATTTT
J gene: TRBJ2-7; V gene: TRBV7-6; clone size: .; D gene: TRBD2; CDR3 protein: CASSSGLAGGHSSYEQYF; CDR3 DNA: TGTGCCAGCAGCTCGGGACTAGCGGGAGGCCACAGCTCCTACGAGCAGTACTTC
J gene: TRBJ2-1; V gene: TRBV19; clone size: .; D gene: .; CDR3 protein: CASSIWRSPDGEQFF; CDR3 DNA: TGTGCCAGTAGTATCTGGCGGTCGCCCGACGGGGAGCAGTTCTTC
J gene: TRBJ1-6; V gene: TRBV5-1; clone size: .; D gene: .; CDR3 protein: CASSFDWTDNSPLHF; CDR3 DNA: TGCGCCAGCAGCTTCGATTGGACAGATAATTCACCCCTCCACTTT
J gene: TRBJ2-7; V gene: TRBV7-9; clone size: few; D gene: .; CDR3 protein: CASSLYQGGEQYF; CDR3 DNA: TGTGCCAGCAGCTTATACCAGGGGGGCGAGCAGTACTTC
J gene: TRBJ2-7; V gene: TRBV5-8; clone size: .; D gene: TRBD1; CDR3 protein: CASSLAPGTGLSYEQYF; CDR3 DNA: TGTGCCAGCAGCTTGGCACCCGGGACAGGGCTCTCCTACGAGCAGTACTTC
J gene: TRBJ2-7; V gene: TRBV10-1; clone size: .; D gene: TRBD2; CDR3 protein: CASSRLAGSYEQYF; CDR3 DNA: TGCGCCAGCAGTCGACTAGCGGGAAGCTACGAGCAGTACTTC
J gene: TRBJ2-5; V gene: TRBV27; clone size: few; D gene: .; CDR3 protein: CASSLSAWGETQYF; CDR3 DNA: TGTGCCAGCAGTCTCTCGGCCTGGGGGGAGACCCAGTACTTC
J gene: TRBJ1-2; V gene: TRBV5-1; clone size: .; D gene: TRBD1; CDR3 protein: CASSADRGRAVGYTF; CDR3 DNA: TGCGCCAGCAGCGCGGACAGGGGGCGAGCGGTTGGCTACACCTTC
J gene: TRBJ2-5; V gene: TRBV20-1; clone size: .; D gene: .; CDR3 protein: CSAREKETQYF; CDR3 DNA: TGCAGTGCTAGAGAGAAGGAGACCCAGTACTTC
J gene: TRBJ1-3; V gene: TRBV6-1; clone size: .; D gene: TRBD1; CDR3 protein: CASSGQGAFGNTIYF; CDR3 DNA: TGTGCCAGCAGCGGACAGGGGGCCTTTGGAAACACCATATATTTT
J gene: TRBJ2-7; V gene: TRBV9; clone size: .; D gene: TRBD2; CDR3 protein: CASSIGTSGVEQYF; CDR3 DNA: TGTGCCAGCAGCATAGGGACTAGCGGGGTTGAGCAGTACTTC
J gene: TRBJ2-7; V gene: TRBV19; clone size: once; D gene: .; CDR3 protein: CASSMAAGGAYEQYF; CDR3 DNA: TGTGCCAGTAGTATGGCCGCCGGGGGCGCTTACGAGCAGTACTTC
J gene: TRBJ2-1; V gene: TRBV6-1; clone size: few; D gene: TRBD2; CDR3 protein: CASRRTSRGEQFF; CDR3 DNA: TGTGCCAGCAGACGGACTAGCCGGGGTGAGCAGTTCTTC
J gene: TRBJ1-2; V gene: TRBV6-1; clone size: .; D gene: .; CDR3 protein: CASRLRTDDYGYTF; CDR3 DNA: TGTGCCAGCAGGTTAAGGACGGACGACTATGGCTACACCTTC
J gene: TRBJ2-7; V gene: TRBV7-9; clone size: once; D gene: TRBD2; CDR3 protein: CASSPTGGTSPYEQYF; CDR3 DNA: TGTGCCAGCAGCCCGACGGGCGGGACTAGCCCATACGAGCAGTACTTC
J gene: TRBJ2-3; V gene: TRBV5-4; clone size: .; D gene: TRBD1; CDR3 protein: CASSSTGGNTDTQYF; CDR3 DNA: TGTGCCAGCAGCTCGACAGGGGGGAATACAGATACGCAGTATTTT
J gene: TRBJ2-5; V gene: TRBV19; clone size: .; D gene: TRBD2; CDR3 protein: CASSRGLAGNVETQYF; CDR3 DNA: TGTGCCAGTAGTAGGGGACTAGCGGGGAATGTGGAGACCCAGTACTTC
J gene: TRBJ2-3; V gene: TRBV5-1; clone size: .; D gene: .; CDR3 protein: CASSLVETADTQYF; CDR3 DNA: TGCGCCAGCAGCTTGGTTGAGACGGCAGATACGCAGTATTTT
J gene: TRBJ2-2; V gene: TRBV21-1; clone size: .; D gene: .; CDR3 protein: CASSKEQTGVGTGELFF; CDR3 DNA: TGTGCCAGCAGCAAAGAACAGACAGGGGTGGGCACCGGGGAGCTGTTTTTT
J gene: TRBJ1-3; V gene: TRBV19; clone size: .; D gene: TRBD1; CDR3 protein: CASTPQGQTWGNTIYF; CDR3 DNA: TGTGCCAGTACCCCACAGGGGCAAACGTGGGGAAACACCATATATTTT
J gene: TRBJ2-2; V gene: TRBV19; clone size: .; D gene: .; CDR3 protein: CASSTRANTGELFF; CDR3 DNA: TGTGCCAGTAGTACCAGGGCGAACACCGGGGAGCTGTTTTTT
J gene: TRBJ1-3; V gene: TRBV28; clone size: few; D gene: .; CDR3 protein: CASSNSGSGNTIYF; CDR3 DNA: TGTGCCAGCAGCAACTCGGGGTCTGGAAACACCATATATTTT
J gene: TRBJ2-3; V gene: TRBV25-1; clone size: .; D gene: TRBD1; CDR3 protein: CASTDRGTDTQYF; CDR3 DNA: TGTGCCAGCACCGACAGGGGCACAGATACGCAGTATTTT
J gene: TRBJ2-1; V gene: TRBV7-3; clone size: .; D gene: .; CDR3 protein: CASAKREYNEQFF; CDR3 DNA: TGTGCCAGCGCTAAACGGGAGTACAATGAGCAGTTCTTC
J gene: TRBJ2-7; V gene: TRBV7-2; clone size: many; D gene: .; CDR3 protein: CASSLQGSNEQYF; CDR3 DNA: TGTGCCAGCAGCTTACAGGGTTCCAACGAGCAGTACTTC
J gene: TRBJ2-7; V gene: TRBV7-2; clone size: .; D gene: .; CDR3 protein: CASSLADYEQYF; CDR3 DNA: TGTGCCAGCAGCTTAGCCGACTACGAGCAGTACTTC
J gene: TRBJ1-5; V gene: TRBV6-1; clone size: .; D gene: .; CDR3 protein: CASSEGEPRGPQHF; CDR3 DNA: TGTGCCAGCAGTGAGGGGGAGCCCAGGGGGCCCCAGCATTTT
J gene: TRBJ2-7; V gene: TRBV28; clone size: .; D gene: .; CDR3 protein: CASSLPGLYEQYF; CDR3 DNA: TGTGCCAGCAGTTTGCCCGGTCTCTACGAGCAGTACTTC
J gene: TRBJ1-5; V gene: TRBV7-2; clone size: .; D gene: .; CDR3 protein: CASSLDSGSTQPQHF; CDR3 DNA: TGTGCCAGCAGCTTAGATTCGGGTTCGACTCAGCCCCAGCATTTT
J gene: TRBJ1-4; V gene: TRBV6-5; clone size: .; D gene: TRBD1; CDR3 protein: CASSLQGEKLFF; CDR3 DNA: TGTGCCAGCAGTTTACAGGGGGAAAAACTGTTTTTT